The 15 T cell receptor beta chains presented below share a single source sample, sequenced in a study of blood T cell repertoires in COVID-19. Assay: immunoSEQ multiplex PCR; the TCRdb copy retains only in-frame clones and omits some. The sample carries 200,000 or so clones, roughly 92% recorded once. Sequenced sample: peripheral blood. These TCRs come from a man between 60 and 75 years old with COVID-19, enrolled during active disease.

In its sample, this clone was seen once. The CDR3 loop reads CASSQLASPSRLAGVRTQYF. The CDR3 DNA sequence: TGCGCCAGCAGCCAATTGGCCTCCCCCTCGCGACTAGCGGGGGTACGGACCCAGTACTTC. J is TRBJ2-5 and V is TRBV4-1; 12 nucleotides align to TRBD2. In germline, CDR1 is MGHRA, CDR2 YSYEKL. Trimming removed 2 bases from V and 7 bases from J; junction bases left unmatched: 20. CDR3 length: 20 residues.

The chain combines TRBV20-1 with TRBJ2-2; possible D gene TRBD1, 6 bases. Germline-derived CDR1 and CDR2 are DFQATT and SNEGSKA (reference sequence). The germline V and J ends were trimmed by 5 bases and 6 bases, with 7 bases remaining between them. The CDR3 length is 11 residues. For the CDR3, the DNA is TGCAGTGCTCGACAGGCCGGGGAGCTGTTTTTT. Protein: CSARQAGELFF.

This clone was seen ten or more times. The V gene is TRBV6-1, the J gene TRBJ2-1; tentatively, D is TRBD2 (5 bases). Germline V gene lookup returns CDR1 MNHNS and CDR2 SASEGT. Between the trimmed V and J ends, which lost 2 bases and 9 bases, there was a span of 17 bases. This CDR3 region has 15 residues. The CDR3 sequence is CASSENRESPGEQFF. The CDR3 region has the DNA TGTGCCAGCAGTGAAAATCGGGAAAGTCCTGGTGAGCAGTTCTTC.

The J gene is TRBJ2-2, the V gene TRBV20-1; 8 bases map to TRBD2. The CDR3 covers 14 residues. Germline V gene sequence: CDR1 DFQATT, CDR2 SNEGSKA (reference sequence). Trimming took 3 bases from V and 6 from J; bases not matched to a gene: 6. CDR3 sequence reads: CSASNGGAAGELFF. Written as DNA, the CDR3 is TGCAGTGCTAGTAACGGGGGGGCCGCCGGGGAGCTGTTTTTT.

This chain uses TRBV3-1 (or the pseudogene TRBV3-2) with TRBJ2-4; TRBD1 matches 8 bases. Looked up from germline, CDR1 is LGHDT and CDR2 is YNNKEL (reference sequence). The V segment lost 4 bases and the J segment 8 bases; nucleotides outside the gene matches: 7. The CDR3 covers 14 residues. This CDR3 is CASSRTDRGDIQYF. The CDR3 DNA is TGTGCCAGCAGCCGGACCGACAGGGGTGACATTCAGTACTTC.

The CDR3 here is CASSIVEGMNTEAFF. The CDR3 coding sequence is TGTGCCAGTAGTATAGTAGAGGGTATGAACACTGAAGCTTTCTTT. The rearrangement links TRBV19 to TRBJ1-1, with D unclear. Germline assignment: CDR1 LNHDA and CDR2 SQIVND (reference sequence). This CDR3 has 15 amino acids. Deletions cut 1 base from V and 0 bases from J, with 9 bases between.

The chain links TRBV7-3 to TRBJ2-5, with D perhaps TRBD2 (6 bases). This CDR3 region has 13 residues. Trimming took 3 bases from V and 5 from J, leaving 10 bases between them. Per the germline V gene, CDR1 is SGHTA and CDR2 is FQGTGA. The CDR3 protein is CASSFGGLETQYF. The DNA of the CDR3 is TGTGCCAGCAGCTTTGGGGGGTTGGAGACCCAGTACTTC.

This sequence joins TRBV9 and TRBJ2-1; 7 bases are a match to TRBD2. Looked up from germline, CDR1 is SGDLS and CDR2 is YYNGEE. Trimming removed 0 bases from V and 3 bases from J; junction bases left unmatched: 3. There are 15 residues in the CDR3. The CDR3 loop reads CASSVGGSVYNEQFF. The CDR3, as DNA: TGTGCCAGCAGCGTAGGCGGGAGTGTCTACAATGAGCAGTTCTTC.

J is TRBJ1-1 and V is TRBV6-5; TRBD1 matches 9 bases. Germline CDR1 reads MNHEY; CDR2 reads SVGAGI. The CDR3 covers 15 residues. Unmatched junction bases numbered 7, after V lost 4 bases and J lost 4 bases. The CDR3 reads CASSWGTGRSTEAFF. The CDR3 DNA follows: TGTGCCAGCAGTTGGGGGACAGGGAGGTCCACTGAAGCTTTCTTT.

The gene calls are TRBV20-1 and TRBJ1-4, with D possibly TRBD1 on 6 matching bases. The CDR3 sequence is 16 residues long. V lost 3 bases and J 3 bases, leaving 17 bases between the germline ends. Germline V gives CDR1 DFQATT, CDR2 SNEGSKA (reference sequence). CDR3 sequence (DNA): TGCAGTGCTAGTGTAGCAGGGGTTAGAGCTAATGAAAAACTGTTTTTT. Amino acids: CSASVAGVRANEKLFF.

The rearrangement joins TRBV11-2 to TRBJ2-2; the match to TRBD2 covers 7 bases. CDR3 length: 16 amino acids. The germline CDR1 and CDR2 sequences are SGHAT and FQNNGV. J was trimmed by 1 base and V by 8 bases; bases with no gene match: 10. For the CDR3, the DNA is TGTGCCAGCCGGCGAAAGCCTAGCGGGAACACCGGGGAGCTGTTTTTT. Its protein is CASRRKPSGNTGELFF.

The V and J genes are TRBV3-1 (or the pseudogene TRBV3-2) and TRBJ1-2, with 10 bases that match TRBD1. After removal of 4 bases from V and 5 bases from J, the junction contained 7 bases not matched to a gene. CDR3 length equals 15 residues. Germline V gene data show CDR1 as LGHDT and CDR2 as YNNKEL (reference sequence). The CDR3 DNA reads TGTGCCAGCAGCCCCCAGACAGGGGGCGGATATGGCTACACCTTC. Translation gives CASSPQTGGGYGYTF.

The chain is built from TRBV2 and TRBJ1-1; unclear D gene. This CDR3 has 13 amino acids. Germline lookup yields CDR1 SNHLY and CDR2 FYNNEI. Between the trimmed V and J ends, which lost 0 bases and 11 bases, there was a span of 13 bases. In DNA form, the CDR3 reads TGTGCCAGCAGTGAAGCTGAAAAAACCGGGGCTTTCTTT. It yields the protein CASSEAEKTGAFF.

The chain joins TRBV4-1 to TRBJ2-2, with D maybe TRBD2 (5 bases). The CDR3 is 17 amino acids. V was pared by 4 bases and J by 0 bases, with 15 bases between. CDR1 and CDR2 (germline): MGHRA, YSYEKL. CDR3 coding DNA: TGCGCCAGCAGCCTGTGGACTCCCTCCGCGAACACCGGGGAGCTGTTTTTT. This translates into CASSLWTPSANTGELFF.

The chain links TRBV19 to TRBJ2-2; the match to TRBD2 covers 8 bases. The V and J ends lost 9 bases and 4 bases, in that order; junction bases with no gene match: 13. The germline gives CDR1 LNHDA, CDR2 SQIVND (reference sequence). This CDR3 region has 16 residues. The chain's CDR3 is CARHPTSALSTGELFF. CDR3 in DNA: TGTGCCAGGCACCCGACTAGCGCCTTATCCACCGGGGAGCTGTTTTTT.